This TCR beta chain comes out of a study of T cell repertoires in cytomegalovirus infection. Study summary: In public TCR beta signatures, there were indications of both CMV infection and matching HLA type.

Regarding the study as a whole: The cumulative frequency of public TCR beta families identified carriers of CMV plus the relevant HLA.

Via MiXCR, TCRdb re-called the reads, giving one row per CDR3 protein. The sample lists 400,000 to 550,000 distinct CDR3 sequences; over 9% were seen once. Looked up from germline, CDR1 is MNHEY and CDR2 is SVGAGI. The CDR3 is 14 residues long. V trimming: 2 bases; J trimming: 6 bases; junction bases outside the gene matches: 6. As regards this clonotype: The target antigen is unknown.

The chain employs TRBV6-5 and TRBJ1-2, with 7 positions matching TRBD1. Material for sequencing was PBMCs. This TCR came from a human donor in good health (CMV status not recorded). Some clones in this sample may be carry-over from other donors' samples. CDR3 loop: CASSYGGTDDGYTF. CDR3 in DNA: TGTGCCAGCAGTTACGGGGGGACAGATGATGGCTACACCTTC.